One sample yielded the 7 T cell receptor beta chains listed below, sequenced in a study of cytomegalovirus exposure and HLA in healthy donors. Primers for the PCR totalled 60 Vbeta and 13 Jbeta. The assay was immunoSEQ multiplex PCR, and TCRdb's table has in-frame clones only and misses some. The data contain 150,000 to 200,000 clones, approximately 80% of them singletons. The specimen was PBMCs. Source of these receptors: a man aged 18 to 29 in good health and CMV-seronegative.

The CDR3 reads CASSYAAGGLYEQYF. The CDR3 nucleotides read TGTGCCAGCAGTTACGCGGCGGGGGGACTCTACGAGCAGTACTTC. The V gene is TRBV6-5, the J gene TRBJ2-7; 8 positions match TRBD2. V shed 2 bases, J shed 3 bases, and the junction held 6 bases outside the gene matches. This CDR3 contains 15 residues. Germline V gene sequence: CDR1 MNHEY, CDR2 SVGAGI.

This chain links TRBV7-3 with TRBJ1-1; no clear D. The V end was cut by 3 bases, the J end by 5 bases, with 10 bases between. This CDR3 contains 13 residues. Germline assignment: CDR1 SGHTA and CDR2 FQGTGA. This CDR3 reads CASSFGILTEAFF. The DNA of the CDR3 is TGTGCCAGCAGCTTCGGGATATTGACTGAAGCTTTCTTT.

The gene calls are TRBV7-9 and TRBJ1-1; a weak D match, TRBD1 (5 bases). The CDR3 has 15 amino acids. The V gene lost 5 bases and the J gene lost 5 bases, with 18 bases spanning the gap. Germline V CDR1 and CDR2: SEHNR, FQNEAQ (reference sequence). CDR3 sequence reads: CASSLPGGGRTEAFF. As DNA, the CDR3 is TGTGCCAGCAGCCTCCCCGGGGGAGGGCGGACTGAAGCTTTCTTT.

The chain uses TRBV19 and TRBJ2-7, with TRBD1 matching over 9 bases. The trim removed 5 bases at V and 5 bases at J, leaving 4 bases unmatched. Germline CDR1 reads LNHDA; CDR2 reads SQIVND (reference sequence). The CDR3 spans 13 residues. CDR3 region: CASSSRTGDEQYF. CDR3 sequence (DNA): TGTGCCAGTAGTTCAAGGACAGGGGACGAGCAGTACTTC.

The sample holds a few counts of this clone. This chain connects TRBV15 to TRBJ2-5, with D perhaps TRBD2 (6 bases). The V and J ends lost 3 bases and 1 base respectively, with 12 bases between them. Germline CDR1 LNHNV, CDR2 YYDKDF (reference sequence). There are 15 residues in the CDR3. The CDR3 region has the DNA TGTGCCACCAGCAGGGACCCGGGACTCCAAGAGACCCAGTACTTC. Protein sequence: CATSRDPGLQETQYF. The full variable domain, with the rest looked up from reference TRBV15 and TRBJ2-5, is DAMVIQNPRYQVTQFGKPVTLSCSQTLNHNVMYWYQQKSSQAPKLLFHYYDKDFNNEADTPDNFQSRRPNTSFCFLDIRSPGLGDTAMYLCATSRDPGLQETQYFGPGTRLLVL.

This rearrangement joins TRBV9 to TRBJ1-2; a weak D match, TRBD1 (5 bases). The CDR3 spans 15 residues. V lost 4 bases and J lost 0, with 13 bases in between. Germline V lookup: CDR1 SGDLS, CDR2 YYNGEE. This CDR3 is CASSPTDRANYGYTF. For the CDR3, the DNA is TGTGCCAGCAGCCCGACAGACAGAGCTAACTATGGCTACACCTTC.

The rearrangement links TRBV5-6 to TRBJ2-1, with TRBD2 matching over 7 bases. Germline V gives CDR1 SGHDT, CDR2 YYEEEE. With V trimmed by 0 bases and J by 8 bases, 2 bases remained unmatched. The CDR3 contains 13 residues. In DNA form, the CDR3 reads TGTGCCAGCAGCTTGGGGGGGGGTGATGAGCAGTTCTTC. This encodes CASSLGGGDEQFF.